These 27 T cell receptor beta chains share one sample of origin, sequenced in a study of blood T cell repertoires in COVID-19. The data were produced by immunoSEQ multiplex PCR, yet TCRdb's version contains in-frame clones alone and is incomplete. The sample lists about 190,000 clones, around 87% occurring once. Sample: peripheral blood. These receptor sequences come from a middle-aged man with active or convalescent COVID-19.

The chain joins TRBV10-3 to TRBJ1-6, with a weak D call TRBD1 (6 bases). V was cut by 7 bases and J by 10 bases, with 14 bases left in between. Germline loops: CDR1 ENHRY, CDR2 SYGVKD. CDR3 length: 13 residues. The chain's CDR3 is CAIKQGLESPLHF. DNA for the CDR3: TGTGCCATCAAGCAGGGGCTGGAATCACCCCTCCACTTT.

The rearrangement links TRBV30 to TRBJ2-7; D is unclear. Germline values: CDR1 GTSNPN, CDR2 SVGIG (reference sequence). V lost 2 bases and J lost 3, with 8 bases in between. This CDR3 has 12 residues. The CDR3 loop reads CAWSTRFYEQYF. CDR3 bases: TGTGCCTGGAGTACGCGTTTCTACGAGCAGTACTTC.

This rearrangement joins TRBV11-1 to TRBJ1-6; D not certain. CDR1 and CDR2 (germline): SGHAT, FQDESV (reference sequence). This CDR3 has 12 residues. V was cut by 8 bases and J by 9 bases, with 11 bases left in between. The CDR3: CASSLESSPLHF. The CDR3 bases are TGTGCCAGCTCCCTAGAAAGTTCACCCCTCCACTTT.

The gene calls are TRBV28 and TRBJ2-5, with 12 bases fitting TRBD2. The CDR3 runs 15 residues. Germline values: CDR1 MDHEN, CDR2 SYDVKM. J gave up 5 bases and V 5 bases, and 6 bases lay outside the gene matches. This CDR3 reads CASSTPLAGGETQYF. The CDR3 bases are TGTGCCAGCAGTACCCCGCTAGCGGGGGGGGAGACCCAGTACTTC.

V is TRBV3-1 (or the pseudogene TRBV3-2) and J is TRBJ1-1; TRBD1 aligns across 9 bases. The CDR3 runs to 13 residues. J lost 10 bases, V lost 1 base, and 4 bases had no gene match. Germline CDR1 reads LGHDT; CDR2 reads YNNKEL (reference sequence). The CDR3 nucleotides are TGTGCCAGCAGCCAAGGGGACAGGGTGCGAGCTTTCTTT. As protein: CASSQGDRVRAFF.

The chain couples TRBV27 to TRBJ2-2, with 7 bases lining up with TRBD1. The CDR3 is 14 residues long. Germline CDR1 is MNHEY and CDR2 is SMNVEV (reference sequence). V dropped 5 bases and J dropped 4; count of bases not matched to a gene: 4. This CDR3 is CASSTQGLTGELFF. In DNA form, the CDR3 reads TGTGCCAGCAGTACACAGGGGCTCACCGGGGAGCTGTTTTTT.

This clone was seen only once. CDR3 loop: CASSLSSGETQYF. CDR3 bases: TGTGCCAGCAGTTTATCTAGCGGAGAGACCCAGTACTTC. The chain couples TRBV28 to TRBJ2-5; 7 nucleotides agree with TRBD2. After removal of 1 base from V and 4 bases from J, the junction contained 0 bases not matched to a gene. CDR1 is MDHEN and CDR2 is SYDVKM in the germline V gene. The CDR3 extends over 13 amino acids.

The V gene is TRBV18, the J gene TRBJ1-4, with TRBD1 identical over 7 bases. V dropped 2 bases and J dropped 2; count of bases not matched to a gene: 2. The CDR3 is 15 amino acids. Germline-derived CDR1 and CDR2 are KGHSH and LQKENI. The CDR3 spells CASSPTQGTNEKLFF. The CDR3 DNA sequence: TGTGCCAGCTCACCAACACAGGGGACTAATGAAAAACTGTTTTTT.

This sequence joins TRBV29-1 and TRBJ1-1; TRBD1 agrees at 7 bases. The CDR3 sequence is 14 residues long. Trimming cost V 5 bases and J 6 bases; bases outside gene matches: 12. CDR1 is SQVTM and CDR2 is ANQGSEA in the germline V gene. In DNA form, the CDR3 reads TGCAGCGTTAACAGGGGACCACCCCTCTCTGAAGCTTTCTTT. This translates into CSVNRGPPLSEAFF.

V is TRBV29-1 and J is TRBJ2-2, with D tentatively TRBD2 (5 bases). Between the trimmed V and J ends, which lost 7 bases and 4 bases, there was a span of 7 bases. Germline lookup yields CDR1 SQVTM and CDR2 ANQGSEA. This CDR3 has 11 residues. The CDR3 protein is CSAGITGELFF. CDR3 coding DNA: TGCAGCGCCGGGATCACCGGGGAGCTGTTTTTT.

CDR3 sequence reads: CASSLKQGKNYGYTF. CDR3 DNA sequence: TGCGCCAGCAGCTTGAAGCAGGGAAAAAACTATGGCTACACCTTC. This rearrangement joins TRBV5-1 to TRBJ1-2, with a tentative D call TRBD1 (5 bases). The CDR3 consists of 15 residues. Germline CDR1 SGHRS, CDR2 YFSETQ. Trimming stripped 1 base from V and 2 bases from J, with 12 bases between.

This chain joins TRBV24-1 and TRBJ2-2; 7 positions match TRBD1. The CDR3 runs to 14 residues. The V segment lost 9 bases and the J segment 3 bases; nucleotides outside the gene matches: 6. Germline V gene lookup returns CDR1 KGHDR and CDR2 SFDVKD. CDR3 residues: CATVGTGDTGELFF. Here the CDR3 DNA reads TGTGCCACCGTAGGTACAGGGGACACCGGGGAGCTGTTTTTT.

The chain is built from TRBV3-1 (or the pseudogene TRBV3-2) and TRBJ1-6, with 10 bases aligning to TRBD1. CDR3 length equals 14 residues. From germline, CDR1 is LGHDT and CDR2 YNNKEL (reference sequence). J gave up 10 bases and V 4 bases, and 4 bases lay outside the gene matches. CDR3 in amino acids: CASSRGQGNSPLHF. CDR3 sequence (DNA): TGTGCCAGCAGCCGGGGACAGGGGAACTCACCCCTCCACTTT.

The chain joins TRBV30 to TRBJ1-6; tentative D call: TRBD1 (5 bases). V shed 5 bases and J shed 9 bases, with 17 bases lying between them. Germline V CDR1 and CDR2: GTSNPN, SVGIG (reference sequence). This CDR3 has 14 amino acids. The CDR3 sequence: CAWLGTPGGSPLHF. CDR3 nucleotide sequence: TGTGCCTGGCTCGGGACTCCCGGTGGTTCACCCCTCCACTTT. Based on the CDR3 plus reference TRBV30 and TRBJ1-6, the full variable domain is SQTIHQWPATLVQPVGSPLSLECTVEGTSNPNLYWYRQAAGRGLQLLFYSVGIGQISSEVPQNLSASRPQDRQFILSSKKLLLSDSGFYLCAWLGTPGGSPLHFGNGTRLTVT.

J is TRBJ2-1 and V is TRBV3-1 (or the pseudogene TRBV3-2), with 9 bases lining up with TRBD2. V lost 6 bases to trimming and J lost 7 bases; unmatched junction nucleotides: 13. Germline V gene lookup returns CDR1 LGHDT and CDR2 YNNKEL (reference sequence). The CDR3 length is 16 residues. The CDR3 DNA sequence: TGTGCCAGCAGGCCGGTAGGAGCGGGGGGTTGGAATGAGCAGTTCTTC. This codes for CASRPVGAGGWNEQFF.

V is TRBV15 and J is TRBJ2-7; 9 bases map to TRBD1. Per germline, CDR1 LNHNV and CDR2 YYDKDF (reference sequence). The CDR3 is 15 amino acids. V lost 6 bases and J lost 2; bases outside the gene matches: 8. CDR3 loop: CATRRQDRGPYEQYF. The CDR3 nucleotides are TGTGCCACCAGGAGGCAGGACAGGGGACCCTACGAGCAGTACTTC.

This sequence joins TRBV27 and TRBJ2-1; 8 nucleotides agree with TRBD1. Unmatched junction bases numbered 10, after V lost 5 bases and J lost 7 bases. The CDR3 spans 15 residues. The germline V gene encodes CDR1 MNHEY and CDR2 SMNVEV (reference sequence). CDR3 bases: TGTGCCAGCAGTGTCGACAGGGGTCGAGGGAATGAGCAGTTCTTC. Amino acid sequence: CASSVDRGRGNEQFF.

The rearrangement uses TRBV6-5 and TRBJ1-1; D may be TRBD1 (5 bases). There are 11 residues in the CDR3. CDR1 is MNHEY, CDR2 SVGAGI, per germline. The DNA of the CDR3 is TGTGCGGGGGGGAGAAACACTGAAGCTTTCTTT. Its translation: CAGGRNTEAFF.

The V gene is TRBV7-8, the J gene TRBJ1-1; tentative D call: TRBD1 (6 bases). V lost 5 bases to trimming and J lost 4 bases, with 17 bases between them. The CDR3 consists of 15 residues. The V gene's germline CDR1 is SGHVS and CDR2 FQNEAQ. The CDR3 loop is CASSPVGAGVTEAFF. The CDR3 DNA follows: TGTGCCAGCAGCCCCGTGGGGGCAGGTGTCACTGAAGCTTTCTTT. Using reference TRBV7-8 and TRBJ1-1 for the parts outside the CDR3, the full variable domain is GAGVSQSPRYKVAKRGQDVALRCDPISGHVSLFWYQQALGQGPEFLTYFQNEAQLDKSGLPSDRFFAERPEGSVSTLKIQRTQQEDSAVYLCASSPVGAGVTEAFFGQGTRLTVV.

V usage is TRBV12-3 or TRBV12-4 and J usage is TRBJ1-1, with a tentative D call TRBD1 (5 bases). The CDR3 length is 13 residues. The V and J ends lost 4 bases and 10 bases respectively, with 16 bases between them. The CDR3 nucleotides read TGTGCCAGCAGTTATCAAGGAGGAGGGGTAGCTTTCTTT. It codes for CASSYQGGGVAFF.

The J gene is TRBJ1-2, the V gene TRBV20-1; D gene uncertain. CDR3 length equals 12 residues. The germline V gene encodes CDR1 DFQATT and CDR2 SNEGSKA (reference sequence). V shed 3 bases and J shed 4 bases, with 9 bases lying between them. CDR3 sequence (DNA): TGCAGTGCTAGTACAGCTTTCTATGGCTACACCTTC. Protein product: CSASTAFYGYTF.

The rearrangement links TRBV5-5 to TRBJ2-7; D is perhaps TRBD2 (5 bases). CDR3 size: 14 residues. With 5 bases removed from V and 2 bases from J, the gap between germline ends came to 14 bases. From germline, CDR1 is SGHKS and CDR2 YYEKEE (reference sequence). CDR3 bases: TGTGCCAGCAGTTCCGCGGGCTCCACCTACGAGCAGTACTTC. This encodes CASSSAGSTYEQYF.

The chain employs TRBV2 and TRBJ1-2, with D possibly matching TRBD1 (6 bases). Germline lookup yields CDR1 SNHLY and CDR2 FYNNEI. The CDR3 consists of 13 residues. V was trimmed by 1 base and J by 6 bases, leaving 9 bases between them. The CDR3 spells CASSEGQENGYTF. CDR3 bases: TGTGCCAGCAGTGAAGGACAGGAGAATGGCTACACCTTC.

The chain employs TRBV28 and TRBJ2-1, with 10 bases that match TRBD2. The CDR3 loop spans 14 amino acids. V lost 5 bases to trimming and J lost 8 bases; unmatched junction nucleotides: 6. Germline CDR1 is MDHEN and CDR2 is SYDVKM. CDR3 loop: CASSILAGLYEQFF. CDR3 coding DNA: TGTGCCAGCAGTATACTAGCGGGGTTGTATGAGCAGTTCTTC.

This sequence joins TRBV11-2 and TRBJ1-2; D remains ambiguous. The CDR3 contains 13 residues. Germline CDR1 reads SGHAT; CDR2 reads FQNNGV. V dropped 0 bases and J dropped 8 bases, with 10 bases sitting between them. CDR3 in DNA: TGTGCCAGCAGCTTAGAATCCTACCACGGCTACACCTTC. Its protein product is CASSLESYHGYTF.

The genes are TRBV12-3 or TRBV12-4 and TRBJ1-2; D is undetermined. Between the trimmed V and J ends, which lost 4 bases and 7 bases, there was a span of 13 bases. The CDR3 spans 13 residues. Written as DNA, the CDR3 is TGTGCCAGCAGTTCCGAGGGAAGAAGTGGCTACACCTTC. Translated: CASSSEGRSGYTF.

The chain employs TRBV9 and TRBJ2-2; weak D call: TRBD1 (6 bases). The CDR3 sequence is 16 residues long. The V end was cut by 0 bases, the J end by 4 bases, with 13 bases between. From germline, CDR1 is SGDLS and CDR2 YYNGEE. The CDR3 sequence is CASSVEGLQGTGELFF. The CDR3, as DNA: TGTGCCAGCAGCGTAGAGGGCCTACAGGGCACCGGGGAGCTGTTTTTT.